This TCR beta chain was recorded in a study of T cell responses to AZD1222 COVID-19 vaccine. Broader study findings: Among those given AZD1222, only five or six were seropositive at baseline. There were vaccine-associated CD4 TCRs across spike, dominant at 160-218 and 743-854.

The CDR3 covers 15 residues. CDR1 is SGHTA, CDR2 FQGNSA, per germline. The V gene lost 0 bases and the J gene lost 3 bases, with 11 bases spanning the gap. Comments on this clone: The antigen is undetermined.

Repertoires were generated with immunoSEQ multiplex PCR, while TCRdb's copy carries only in-frame clones and drops some. The data hold 66,000 or so clones, with 70% to 80% observed a single time. The clonotype originates from an adult in good health. This chain uses TRBV7-2 with TRBJ2-5; D remains ambiguous. The input for sequencing was peripheral blood, taken on day 0 of MenACWY control vaccination. CDR3 amino acids: CASSLAFTAKETQYF. The CDR3, as DNA: TGTGCCAGCAGCTTAGCGTTCACAGCTAAAGAGACCCAGTACTTC.